This record looks at one TCR beta chain sequence and its context. Its antigen is unknown. This specimen belongs to a study of cytomegalovirus exposure and HLA in healthy donors. Study background: In terms of ancestry, the Caucasian-associated cluster contained more than 65% of the approximately 400 genotyped donors. Findings and limits, study-wide: Roughly uniform depth of sequencing across donors was assumed in presence/absence analyses. It was 150 or so TCR beta chains that were listed as cytomegalovirus-associated.

Participants comprised healthy donors of bone marrow. This CDR3 spans 16 amino acids. In germline, CDR1 is LGHNA, CDR2 YNFKEQ. V gave up 1 base and J gave up 5 bases, with 15 bases separating them. It was with 60 Vbeta and 13 Jbeta primers that the PCR ran. Sequencing was performed with immunoSEQ multiplex PCR; in TCRdb, only in-frame clones are kept and a portion is missing. The sample contains fewer than 40,000 clones, more than 60% of which appear only once. V gene TRBV4-2 combines with J gene TRBJ1-5, with TRBD1 as a possible D gene (5 bases). Sequencing used PBMCs. This clonotype was obtained from a man in his fifties or sixties in good health and CMV-seropositive. In DNA, the CDR3 is TGTGCCAGCAGCCAAGTCGGTAGGCAGGGTCATCAGCCCCAGCATTTT. Translation gives CASSQVGRQGHQPQHF.